Presented here are 3 T cell receptor beta chains from one specimen sequenced in a study of regulatory T cells in long-lasting Graves disease. TCR beta libraries were built with iRepertoire HTBI primers and Arm-PCR of CDR3 regions. TCRdb passed the multiplex PCR reads through MiXCR, listing each CDR3 protein once. The sample consists of 300,000 to 400,000 distinct CDR3 sequences, 16% of them appearing once. Indicated time point: newly diagnosed GD, antithyroid drugs for less than 3 months. Isolated PBMC RNA provided the starting material for the TCR library. This sample also appeared in a second study, on T cells in Graves' hyperthyroidism and ophthalmopathy.

The material was peripheral blood mononuclear cells (PBMCs), obtained at new diagnosis, from a patient treated with antithyroid drugs. The receptor set was obtained from a man aged 40-50 years with Graves disease.

This clonotype was observed at least ten times. The V call is TRBV7-8, the J call TRBJ2-3; D is undetermined. Per the germline V gene, CDR1 is SGHVS and CDR2 is FQNEAQ. The ends were cut back, 5 bases at V and 2 bases at J, with 8 bases in the middle. The CDR3 length is 13 residues. CDR3 in amino acids: CASSPRFTDTQYF. CDR3 nucleotides: TGTGCCAGCAGCCCCCGATTCACAGATACGCAGTATTTT. The variable domain in full, completed from reference TRBV7-8 and TRBJ2-3, reads GAGVSQSPRYKVAKRGQDVALRCDPISGHVSLFWYQQALGQGPEFLTYFQNEAQLDKSGLPSDRFFAERPEGSVSTLKIQRTQQEDSAVYLCASSPRFTDTQYFGPGTRLTVL.

This rearrangement joins TRBV5-6 to TRBJ2-7; tentative D call: TRBD1 (6 bases). V was pared by 9 bases and J by 2 bases, with 18 bases between. CDR1 and CDR2 (germline): SGHDT, YYEEEE. This CDR3 is built from 14 residues. CDR3 bases: TGTGCCAAAATCCCCGGGACACCAACCTACGAGCAGTACTTC. It translates to CAKIPGTPTYEQYF.

This clonotype was seen at least ten times. The CDR3 region is CASSFGASGGETQYF. For the CDR3, the DNA is TGTGCCAGCTCTTTTGGGGCTAGCGGGGGAGAGACCCAGTACTTC. The chain has TRBV11-2 and TRBJ2-5; 10 nucleotides line up with TRBD2. Trimming removed 8 bases from V and 4 bases from J; junction bases left unmatched: 10. Germline CDR1 and CDR2: SGHAT and FQNNGV. The length of the CDR3 is 15 residues. Supplemented by reference TRBV11-2 and TRBJ2-5, the full variable domain reads EAGVAQSPRYKIIEKRQSVAFWCNPISGHATLYWYQQILGQGPKLLIQFQNNGVVDDSQLPKDRFSAERLKGVDSTLKIQPAKLEDSAVYLCASSFGASGGETQYFGPGTRLLVL.